This TCR beta chain was obtained from a study of CD8 T cells in Susac syndrome. The RNA, roughly 0.45 to 1 ug, was put through reverse transcription using random hexamers. Using its own MiXCR run on the immunoSEQ multiplex PCR reads, TCRdb lists one record per CDR3 protein. The profile shows 200,000 to 250,000 distinct CDR3 sequences, roughly 92% of them singletons. This clonotype was counted a single time. Trimming removed 1 base at V and 6 bases at J, with 10 bases between. CDR3 length: 13 amino acids. From germline, CDR1 is MGHRA and CDR2 YSYEKL. TEMRA cells were enriched by FACS, and CD4+ and CD8+ T cells were negatively isolated.

The sequence was collected from a human donor with multiple sclerosis. The sequenced material came from CD8+ T cells from PBMCs. The chain joins TRBV4-1 to TRBJ2-7; D call uncertain. This CDR3 reads CASSQVQSSEQYF. The CDR3, as DNA: TGCGCCAGCAGCCAAGTTCAGAGTAGCGAGCAGTACTTC.